This entry lists 4 T cell receptor beta chains sequenced from one sample in a study of Ad26.COV2.S vaccination and SARS-CoV-2 variants. Noted treatment: 15 to 20 received Ad26.COV2.S at low or high dose, single or two shots; several received placebo; per-sample allocation not given. Sampling occurred on day 63 after the first vaccine or placebo injection. Assay: immunoSEQ multiplex PCR; the TCRdb copy retains only in-frame clones and omits some. The sample yields 350,000 to 550,000 clones, 89% seen once. The sample was peripheral blood, taken in a trial of Ad26.COV2.S vaccine versus placebo. The receptors stem from a person aged 18-60 years who received the Ad26.COV2.S COVID-19 vaccine or a placebo.

The V call is TRBV9, the J call TRBJ2-2; the match to TRBD1 covers 7 bases. Looked up from germline, CDR1 is SGDLS and CDR2 is YYNGEE. The CDR3 sequence is 14 residues long. Trimming at V came to 5 bases and at J to 4 bases, leaving 5 bases not matched to a gene. Here the CDR3 reads CASRPTGSTGELFF. The CDR3, as DNA: TGTGCCAGCAGACCGACAGGGTCCACCGGGGAGCTGTTTTTT.

The rearrangement uses TRBV7-9 and TRBJ2-7, with D possibly being TRBD1 (6 bases). Germline CDR1 and CDR2: SEHNR and FQNEAQ (reference sequence). Trimming stripped 7 bases from V and 6 bases from J, with 25 bases between. The CDR3 covers 16 residues. The DNA for the CDR3 is TGTGCCAGCATCCCCTGCCCTGGTGGACAGCGGTCCGAGCAGTACGTC. Amino acid sequence: CASIPCPGGQRSEQYV.

The chain joins TRBV27 to TRBJ2-4; 11 nucleotides line up with TRBD1. Germline CDR1 reads MNHEY; CDR2 reads SMNVEV (reference sequence). CDR3 length equals 16 residues. The junction had 12 bases not matched to a gene; V was cut back by 6 bases and J by 8 bases. CDR3 DNA: TGTGCCAGCAGGACATGGGACAGGGGGAGGTCGGACATTCAGTACTTC. Its translation: CASRTWDRGRSDIQYF.

This clone showed up just once. DNA of the CDR3: TGTGCCATCAGTGGACTAGCGGGGGTTGAGAACATTCAGTACTTC. It specifies CAISGLAGVENIQYF. V gene TRBV10-3 combines with J gene TRBJ2-4; 12 positions agree with TRBD2. CDR1 is ENHRY and CDR2 is SYGVKD in the germline V gene. Trimming took 4 bases from V and 7 from J; bases not matched to a gene: 5. The CDR3 is 15 amino acids.